This TCR beta chain appears in the sequencing data of a study of cytomegalovirus exposure and HLA in healthy donors. PCR employed 60 Vbeta and 13 Jbeta primers. This table comes from immunoSEQ multiplex PCR, and its TCRdb copy is limited to in-frame clones, with some not included. This repertoire includes fewer than 35,000 clones. V shed 4 bases and J 1 base; nucleotides not matched to a gene: 5. Germline CDR1 SGHNT, CDR2 YYREEE (reference sequence). The CDR3 runs to 14 residues. This chain uses TRBV5-4 with TRBJ2-7, with TRBD2 matching over 7 bases. Material for sequencing was PBMCs. This TCR was sampled from a female donor in good health and CMV-seronegative. DNA of the CDR3: TGTGCCAGCAGCCCGATGGGGGGGTCCTACGAGCAGTACTTC. Translated, it gives CASSPMGGSYEQYF.